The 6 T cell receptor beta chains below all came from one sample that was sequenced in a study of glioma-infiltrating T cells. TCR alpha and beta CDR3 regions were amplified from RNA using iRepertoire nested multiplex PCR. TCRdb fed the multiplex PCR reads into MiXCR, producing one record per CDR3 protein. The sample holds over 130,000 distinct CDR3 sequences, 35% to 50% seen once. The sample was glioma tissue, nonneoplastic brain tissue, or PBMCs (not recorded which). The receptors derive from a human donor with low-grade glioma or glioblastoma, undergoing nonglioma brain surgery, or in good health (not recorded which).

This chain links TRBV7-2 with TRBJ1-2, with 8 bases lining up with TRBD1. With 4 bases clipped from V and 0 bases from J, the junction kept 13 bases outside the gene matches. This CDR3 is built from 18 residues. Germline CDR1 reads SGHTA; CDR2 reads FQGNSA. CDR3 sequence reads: CASSSYSSRTGSNYGYTF. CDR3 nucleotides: TGTGCCAGCAGCTCTTATTCCTCAAGGACAGGGTCTAACTATGGCTACACCTTC.

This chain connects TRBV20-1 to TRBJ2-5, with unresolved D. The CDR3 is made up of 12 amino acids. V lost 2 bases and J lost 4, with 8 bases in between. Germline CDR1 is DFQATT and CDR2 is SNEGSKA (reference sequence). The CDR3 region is CSARHPGETQYF. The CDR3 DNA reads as TGCAGTGCTAGACACCCCGGAGAGACCCAGTACTTC.

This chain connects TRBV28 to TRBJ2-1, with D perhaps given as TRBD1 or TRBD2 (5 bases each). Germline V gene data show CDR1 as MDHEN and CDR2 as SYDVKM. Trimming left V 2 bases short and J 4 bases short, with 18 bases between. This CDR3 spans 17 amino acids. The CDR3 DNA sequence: TGTGCCAGCAGTTTAGCGAGCGGCCCCAAGGGGTACAATGAGCAGTTCTTC. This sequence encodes CASSLASGPKGYNEQFF.

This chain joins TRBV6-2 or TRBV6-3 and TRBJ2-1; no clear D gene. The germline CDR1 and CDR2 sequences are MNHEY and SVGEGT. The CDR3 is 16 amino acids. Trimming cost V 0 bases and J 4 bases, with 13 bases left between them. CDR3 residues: CASSYSLEMGYNEQFF. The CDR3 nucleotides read TGTGCCAGCAGTTACTCGTTGGAAATGGGTTACAATGAGCAGTTCTTC.

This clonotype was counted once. CDR3 loop: CASSSSGQSEQYF. The DNA for the CDR3 is TGTGCCAGCAGCTCCTCCGGACAGTCCGAGCAGTACTTC. This chain joins TRBV7-2 and TRBJ2-7; possibly TRBD1 for D (6 bases). CDR1 is SGHTA, CDR2 FQGNSA, per germline. V lost 4 bases and J 6 bases, leaving 13 bases between the germline ends. This CDR3 contains 13 residues.

This CDR3 reads CASSQARTGGRNEQFF. The CDR3 DNA reads as TGTGCCAGCAGCCAAGCCAGGACAGGGGGGAGAAATGAGCAGTTCTTC. This chain links TRBV3-1 with TRBJ2-1, with 10 bases aligning to TRBD1. This CDR3 is built from 16 residues. The germline gives CDR1 LGHDT, CDR2 YNNKEL (reference sequence). V lost 1 base and J lost 7; bases outside the gene matches: 7.